The source of this T cell receptor beta chain is a study of blood T cell repertoires in COVID-19. Study background: The samples span acute and convalescent COVID-19 from the United States, Italy and Spain.

The protocol was immunoSEQ multiplex PCR, while the TCRdb copy is restricted to in-frame clones and leaves out a portion. The table lists around 270,000 clones, roughly 80% of them singletons. Trimming removed 2 bases from V and 7 bases from J, with 11 bases in between. CDR1 MDHEN and CDR2 SYDVKM come from the germline V gene. This CDR3 region has 14 residues. One Seattle source followed patients from active infection through their disease course. The TCR originated in a person between 70 and 80 years old with COVID-19, enrolled during active disease. The chain links TRBV28 to TRBJ1-4; tentative D call: TRBD1 (6 bases). The sample consisted of peripheral blood. CDR3 sequence: CASSLRGGGEKLFF. Written as DNA, the CDR3 is TGTGCCAGCAGTTTACGGGGAGGGGGTGAAAAACTGTTTTTT.